Included here is one T cell receptor (beta chain) sequence, with context. Its matching antigen is unknown. Deletions cut 4 bases from V and 9 bases from J, with 16 bases between. CDR1 SGHVS and CDR2 FQNEAQ come from the germline V gene. CDR3 length equals 14 residues. The data belong to a study of T-cell memory formation after mild COVID-19. In the study overall: For the most part, TCR clusters were specific to one donor. General study points: A second wave expanding day 15 to 37 was CD4+-biased; contracting clones were balanced.

From the 5' RACE reads, TCRdb called clonotypes with MiXCR, one entry per CDR3 protein. The table records around 250,000 distinct CDR3 sequences, around 15% of them present only once. This sequence joins TRBV7-8 and TRBJ2-1, with D possibly TRBD1 on 8 matching bases. The TCR originated in a man aged 18 to 30 who had mild COVID-19 (a few samples of this study predate the infection). Cell type and time point are not known. The material sequenced was PBMCs or a T cell subset sorted from them (not recorded which). Here the CDR3 reads CASSSYRGGAEQFF. The CDR3 bases are TGTGCCAGCAGCTCCTACAGGGGGGGGGCTGAGCAGTTCTTC.